This is a list of T cell receptor beta chains from one sample in a study of T-cell memory formation after mild COVID-19. TCRdb re-derived calls from the 5' RACE reads in MiXCR, one entry per CDR3 protein. The sample lists about 110,000 distinct CDR3 sequences, 15% to 20% seen once, with over 4.5% in the top ten. The sequencing input was PBMCs or a T cell subset sorted from them (not recorded which). These receptors all stem from a man aged 18 to 30 who had mild COVID-19 (a few samples of this study predate the infection). Cell type and time point are not known. The CDR3 runs from the conserved cysteine through the conserved F or W. Each record gives: V gene, clone size, D gene, J gene, CDR3 DNA, CDR3 protein. A D gene is named only where the DNA matches it firmly. Size is omitted from some rows. Given values are once, few, many or a class for expanded clones.

TRBV10-3	few	TRBD2	TRBJ2-3	TGTGCCATCAGTGAGTCAGTGGCGGGGGGGCAATATACGCAGTATTTT	CAISESVAGGQYTQYF
TRBV5-1	few	.	TRBJ1-1	TGCGCCAGCAGCTTGACCGTCACGATGAACACTGAAGCTTTCTTT	CASSLTVTMNTEAFF
TRBV6-1	few	.	TRBJ2-2	TGTGCCAGCATCTCAGGCAGCAACACCGGGGAGCTGTTTTTT	CASISGSNTGELFF
TRBV7-2	many	.	TRBJ1-6	TGTGCCAGCAGCTTAGGAACAATTAATTCACCCCTCCACTTT	CASSLGTINSPLHF
TRBV2	.	TRBD1	TRBJ1-2	TGTGCCAGCAGGCGGACAGGACAAGGTGACTATGGCTACACCTTC	CASRRTGQGDYGYTF
TRBV10-3	.	.	TRBJ2-3	TGTGCCACAGCGAGGGGAAAAGAAGATACGCAGTATTTT	CATARGKEDTQYF
TRBV7-8	.	.	TRBJ1-6	TGTGCCAGCAGCTTAGACAGGACGCTCCGTGGTTCACCCCTCCACTTT	CASSLDRTLRGSPLHF
TRBV4-3	few	.	TRBJ2-3	TGCGCCAGCAGCCTTGGACGGGGGGCAGGAGATACGCAGTATTTT	CASSLGRGAGDTQYF
TRBV7-2	.	.	TRBJ2-2	TGTGCCAGCAGCTTAGTCGGGGCGGCCGGGGAGCTGTTTTTT	CASSLVGAAGELFF
TRBV12-5	few	.	TRBJ1-1	TGTGCTAGTGGTTGGGACGGTGGGACTGAAGCTTTCTTT	CASGWDGGTEAFF
TRBV3-1	.	.	TRBJ2-3	TGTGCCAGCAGCCAAGAGGGCCATACAGATACGCAGTATTTT	CASSQEGHTDTQYF
TRBV4-3	.	.	TRBJ2-1	TGCGCCAGCAGCCTCAGAAACAATGAGCAGTTCTTC	CASSLRNNEQFF
TRBV7-2	.	TRBD2	TRBJ2-5	TGTGCCAGCAGCTTAGTGGCTAGCGGGGTACAAGAGACCCAGTACTTC	CASSLVASGVQETQYF
TRBV5-1	.	.	TRBJ1-4	TGCGCCAGCAGCCCGGGCGGTCATAATGAAAAACTGTTTTTT	CASSPGGHNEKLFF
TRBV7-2	.	TRBD1	TRBJ1-2	TGTGCCAGCAGCCGCGACAGGGGTAGAGATGGCTACACCTTC	CASSRDRGRDGYTF
TRBV15	many	.	TRBJ2-3	TGTGCCACCAGCATCCAGGGAGATACGCAGTATTTT	CATSIQGDTQYF
TRBV6-2/TRBV6-3	few	.	TRBJ2-3	TGTGCCAGCAGCGGGCCCTTGGGCGGGGTAACGCAGTATTTT	CASSGPLGGVTQYF
TRBV2	.	.	TRBJ1-2	TGTGCCAGCAGTGATCCCCCCCAGAGTGGCTACACCTTC	CASSDPPQSGYTF
TRBV10-3	.	.	TRBJ2-7	TGTGCCATCGGGGTAAAGGAGACCTACGAGCAGTACTTC	CAIGVKETYEQYF
TRBV5-6	few	TRBD1	TRBJ1-1	TGTGCCAGCAGTGAGGACAGGGACACTGAAGCTTTCTTT	CASSEDRDTEAFF
TRBV20-1	few	.	TRBJ2-3	TGCAGTGCCAGCGGACGGATCGCTAGCACAGATACGCAGTATTTT	CSASGRIASTDTQYF
TRBV12-3/TRBV12-4	.	.	TRBJ1-2	TGTGCCAGCAGTTTAGGGAATGGCTACACCTTC	CASSLGNGYTF
TRBV2	.	TRBD2	TRBJ2-1	TGTGCCAGCAGTGCGGGACTAGCGGGGCTAGAGCAGTTCTTC	CASSAGLAGLEQFF
TRBV12-3/TRBV12-4	few	.	TRBJ1-5	TGTGCCAGCAGTCTACAGGGCAGGGCTCAGCCCCAGCATTTT	CASSLQGRAQPQHF
TRBV11-2	.	.	TRBJ2-1	TGTGCGGTGGGGAGCTCCTACAATGAGCAGTTCTTC	CAVGSSYNEQFF
TRBV29-1	few	.	TRBJ2-3	TGCAGCGAGGGGACCTCCGATACGCAGTATTTT	CSEGTSDTQYF
TRBV4-1	few	.	TRBJ1-2	TGCGCCAGCAGCTGGGGCGAGGCTGGACACTATGGCTACACCTTC	CASSWGEAGHYGYTF
TRBV4-1	few	.	TRBJ1-1	TGCGCCAGCAGCCTTCTAGGGATGAACACTGAAGCTTTCTTT	CASSLLGMNTEAFF